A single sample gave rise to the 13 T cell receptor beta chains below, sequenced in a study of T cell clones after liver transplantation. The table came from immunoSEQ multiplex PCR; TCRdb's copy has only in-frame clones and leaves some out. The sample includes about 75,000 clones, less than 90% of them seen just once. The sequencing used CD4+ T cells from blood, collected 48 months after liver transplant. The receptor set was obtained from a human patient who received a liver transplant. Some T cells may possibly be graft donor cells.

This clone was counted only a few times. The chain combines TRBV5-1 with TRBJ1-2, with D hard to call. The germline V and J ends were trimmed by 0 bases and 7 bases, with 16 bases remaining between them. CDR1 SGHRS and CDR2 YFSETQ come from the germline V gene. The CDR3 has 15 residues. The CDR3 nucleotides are TGCGCCAGCAGCTTGGAGGAGATCGGGAGTGGTGGCTACACCTTC. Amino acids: CASSLEEIGSGGYTF.

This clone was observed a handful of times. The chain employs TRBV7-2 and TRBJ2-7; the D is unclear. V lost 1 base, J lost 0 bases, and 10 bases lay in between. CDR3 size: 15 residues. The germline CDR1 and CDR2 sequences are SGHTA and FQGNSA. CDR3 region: CASSLEAGGSYEQYF. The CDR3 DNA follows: TGTGCCAGCAGCTTAGAGGCCGGCGGCTCCTACGAGCAGTACTTC. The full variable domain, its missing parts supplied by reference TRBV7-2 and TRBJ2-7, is GAGVSQSPSNKVTEKGKDVELRCDPISGHTALYWYRQSLGQGLEFLIYFQGNSAPDKSGLPSDRFSAERTGGSVSTLTIQRTQQEDSAVYLCASSLEAGGSYEQYFGPGTRLTVT.

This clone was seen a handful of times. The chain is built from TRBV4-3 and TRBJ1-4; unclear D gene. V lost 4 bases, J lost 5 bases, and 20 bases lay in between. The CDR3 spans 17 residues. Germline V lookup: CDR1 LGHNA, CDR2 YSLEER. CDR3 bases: TGCGCCAGCAGCCCTGTTGGGAGCGTCGGGAACAATGAAAAACTGTTTTTT. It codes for CASSPVGSVGNNEKLFF.

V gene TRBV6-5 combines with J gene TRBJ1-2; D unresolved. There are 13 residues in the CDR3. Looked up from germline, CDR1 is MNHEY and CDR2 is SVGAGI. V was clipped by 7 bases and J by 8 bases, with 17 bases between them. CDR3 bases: TGTGCCAGCAACAACGGGCTTTCCAGGGGCTACACCTTC. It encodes CASNNGLSRGYTF.

This CDR3 reads CASALAGFTGEQFF. The CDR3 bases are TGTGCCAGCGCACTAGCGGGGTTTACAGGTGAGCAGTTCTTC. V and J are TRBV6-1 and TRBJ2-1, with TRBD2 identical over 10 bases. After removal of 8 bases from V and 9 bases from J, the junction contained 10 bases not matched to a gene. This CDR3 spans 14 amino acids. Germline CDR1 is MNHNS and CDR2 is SASEGT.

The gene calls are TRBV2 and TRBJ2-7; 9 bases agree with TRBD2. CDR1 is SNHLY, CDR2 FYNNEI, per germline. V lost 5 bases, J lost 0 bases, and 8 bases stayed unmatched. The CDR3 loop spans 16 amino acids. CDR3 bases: TGTGCCAGCAGTTACGGACTAGCGCGGATCTCCTACGAGCAGTACTTC. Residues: CASSYGLARISYEQYF.

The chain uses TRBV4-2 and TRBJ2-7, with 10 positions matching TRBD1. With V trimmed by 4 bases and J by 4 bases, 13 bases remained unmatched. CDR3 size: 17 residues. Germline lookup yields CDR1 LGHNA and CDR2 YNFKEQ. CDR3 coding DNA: TGTGCCAGCAGCCCATACCAAGACAGGGGGCTATTATACGAGCAGTACTTC. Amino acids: CASSPYQDRGLLYEQYF.

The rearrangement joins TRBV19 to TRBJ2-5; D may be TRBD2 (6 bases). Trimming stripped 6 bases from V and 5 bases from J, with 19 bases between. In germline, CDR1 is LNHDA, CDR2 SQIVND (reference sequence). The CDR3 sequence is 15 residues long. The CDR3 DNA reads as TGTGCCAGTAGCCACACCTCGGGGGTGGGGGAGACCCAGTACTTC. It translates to CASSHTSGVGETQYF.

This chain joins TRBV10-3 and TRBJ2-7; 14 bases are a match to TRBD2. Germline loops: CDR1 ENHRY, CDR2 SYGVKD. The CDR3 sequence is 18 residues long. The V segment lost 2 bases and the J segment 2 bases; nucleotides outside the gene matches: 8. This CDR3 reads CAISEPGLAGGTTYEQYF. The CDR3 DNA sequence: TGTGCCATCAGTGAGCCTGGACTAGCGGGGGGCACTACCTACGAGCAGTACTTC.

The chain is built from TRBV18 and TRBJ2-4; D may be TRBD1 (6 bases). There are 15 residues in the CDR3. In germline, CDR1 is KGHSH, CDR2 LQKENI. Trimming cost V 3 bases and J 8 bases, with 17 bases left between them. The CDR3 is CASSPLSQGMDIQYF. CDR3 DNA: TGTGCCAGCTCACCCCTATCACAGGGTATGGACATTCAGTACTTC.

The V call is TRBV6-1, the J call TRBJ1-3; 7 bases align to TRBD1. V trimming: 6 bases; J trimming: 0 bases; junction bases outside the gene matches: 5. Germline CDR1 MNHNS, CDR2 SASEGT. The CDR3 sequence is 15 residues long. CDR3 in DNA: TGTGCCAGCAGGCCACAGGGGCTCTCTGGAAACACCATATATTTT. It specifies CASRPQGLSGNTIYF.

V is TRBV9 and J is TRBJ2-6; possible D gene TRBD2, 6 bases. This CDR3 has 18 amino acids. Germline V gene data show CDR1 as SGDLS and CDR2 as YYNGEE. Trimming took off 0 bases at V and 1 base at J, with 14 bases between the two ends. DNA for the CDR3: TGTGCCAGCAGCGTAGGCGCGACTAGAGAATCTGGGGCCAACGTCCTGACTTTC. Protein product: CASSVGATRESGANVLTF.

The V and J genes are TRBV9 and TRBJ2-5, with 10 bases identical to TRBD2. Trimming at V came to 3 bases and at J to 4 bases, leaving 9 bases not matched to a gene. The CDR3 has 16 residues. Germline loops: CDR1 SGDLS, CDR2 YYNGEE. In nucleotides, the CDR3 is TGTGCCAGCAGCGGGACCCTAGCGGGGGACGGAGAGACCCAGTACTTC. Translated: CASSGTLAGDGETQYF.